A selection of T cell receptor beta chains follows, all from one sample in a study of shared clonotypes between healthy human individuals. The repertoire was sequenced with immunoSEQ multiplex PCR; TCRdb's copy has only in-frame clones and lacks some. The data contain approximately 2.3 million clones, 85% to 95% of them singletons. Specimen: naive CD4+ T cells from PBMCs. These receptors were collected from a man between 18 and 29 years old in good health. Some clones in this sample may be carry-over from other donors' samples. CDR3s include the opening cysteine and the closing phenylalanine or tryptophan. Fields, in order: CDR3 protein, CDR3 DNA, clone size, J gene, D gene, V gene. A D gene is named only where the DNA matches it firmly. Where a row states a size, it is once, few, many or the class of an expanded clone; other rows omit it.

CASSSGAEMTQYF TGCGCCAGCAGCTCTGGGGCGGAGATGACCCAGTACTTC . TRBJ2-5 . TRBV5-1
CASSRLAGGQETQYF TGTGCCAGCAGCCGTTTAGCGGGAGGGCAAGAGACCCAGTACTTC . TRBJ2-5 TRBD2 TRBV6-1
CASKGAGRSYNEQFF TGTGCCAGCAAAGGGGCAGGTCGCTCCTACAATGAGCAGTTCTTC . TRBJ2-1 . TRBV28
CASSLLGTVNEKLFF TGTGCCAGCAGCTTGTTAGGGACAGTTAATGAAAAACTGTTTTTT . TRBJ1-4 TRBD1 TRBV5-6
CASSLDRTQYF TGCGCCAGCAGCTTGGATAGGACCCAGTACTTC . TRBJ2-5 . TRBV5-1
CSVLNTDTQYF TGCAGCGTTCTGAACACAGATACGCAGTATTTT once TRBJ2-3 . TRBV29-1
CASSESSVEQYF TGTGCCAGCAGTGAAAGTAGCGTGGAGCAGTATTTC . TRBJ2-7 . TRBV2
CASSPPTGGHEQYF TGTGCCAGCAGCCCGCCCACAGGGGGCCACGAGCAGTACTTC . TRBJ2-7 TRBD1 TRBV5-6
CASSTFDRQVDIQYF TGTGCCAGCAGTACCTTTGACAGGCAGGTTGACATTCAGTACTTC . TRBJ2-4 . TRBV28
CATGTGTLNNSPLHF TGTGCCACCGGTACCGGGACACTAAATAATTCACCCCTCCACTTT . TRBJ1-6 . TRBV5-6
CASSQPGQGNIQYF TGTGCCAGCAGTCAACCGGGACAGGGTAACATTCAGTACTTC . TRBJ2-4 TRBD1 TRBV6-5
CASSLGGQLSGANVLTF TGTGCCAGCAGCTTGGGGGGACAGCTTTCTGGGGCCAACGTCCTGACTTTC . TRBJ2-6 TRBD1 TRBV5-8
CASSLEASRDTQYF TGCGCCAGCAGCTTAGAAGCTAGCCGTGATACGCAGTATTTT . TRBJ2-3 . TRBV5-1
CASSSTGNEQYF TGTGCCAGCAGCTCTACAGGGAACGAGCAGTACTTC few TRBJ2-7 . TRBV11-2
CASTHNYAAKNQPQHF TGTGCCAGTACCCACAACTATGCGGCAAAAAATCAGCCCCAGCATTTT . TRBJ1-5 . TRBV19
CASSSTDPREQYF TGTGCCAGCAGTTCGACAGACCCGCGGGAGCAGTACTTC . TRBJ2-7 . TRBV6-6
CASSDGLTSGRFGKTYEQYF TGCGCCAGCAGCGACGGGCTGACTAGCGGGAGGTTCGGGAAGACCTACGAGCAGTACTTC once TRBJ2-7 TRBD2 TRBV5-1
CASSVGSSPSTDTQYF TGTGCCAGCAGCGTAGGTTCTAGCCCCAGCACAGATACGCAGTATTTT . TRBJ2-3 . TRBV9